A selection of T cell receptor beta chains follows, all from one sample in a study of radiotherapy plus CTLA-4 blockade in lung cancer. The protocol was immunoSEQ multiplex PCR, while the TCRdb copy is restricted to in-frame clones and leaves out a portion. The data contain 75,000 or so clones, 78% of them seen just once; the ten biggest clones take up 7% to 7.5%. The source was peripheral blood, collected from a patient treated with radiotherapy plus ipilimumab. These receptors were taken from a human donor with non-small cell lung cancer who had a complete response to radiotherapy plus ipilimumab. The CDR3 runs from the conserved cysteine through the conserved F or W. A D gene is named only where the DNA matches it firmly. Not all rows give a size; the values are once, few, many and, for expanded clones, a class.

j_call v_call d_call clone_size cdr3_aa cdr3_nt
TRBJ2-3 TRBV29-1 NA NA CSVEREGLSTDTQYF TGCAGCGTTGAACGTGAGGGCCTTAGCACAGATACGCAGTATTTT
TRBJ1-1 TRBV10-3 NA NA CAISRGAMNTEAFF TGTGCCATCAGCAGGGGAGCCATGAACACTGAAGCTTTCTTT
TRBJ2-3 TRBV7-2 TRBD2 NA CASSSSSGGTDTQYF TGTGCCAGCAGCTCCTCTAGCGGGGGCACAGATACGCAGTATTTT
TRBJ2-1 TRBV11-3 NA NA CASSLDTTRRRHNEQFF TGTGCCAGCAGCTTAGACACGACTCGACGACGCCACAATGAGCAGTTCTTC
TRBJ2-7 TRBV18 TRBD1 NA CASSPLSGQGARNEQYF TGTGCCAGCTCACCACTCTCGGGCCAGGGGGCTAGGAACGAGCAGTACTTC
TRBJ1-1 TRBV5-6 NA NA CASSPDARNTEAFF TGTGCCAGCAGCCCCGACGCAAGGAACACTGAAGCTTTCTTT
TRBJ1-5 TRBV19 TRBD1 NA CASSQTGGFNQPQHF TGTGCCAGTAGTCAGACAGGGGGATTCAATCAGCCCCAGCATTTT
TRBJ1-2 TRBV7-2 NA NA CASSFPDRNYGYTF TGTGCCAGCAGCTTCCCGGACCGAAACTATGGCTACACCTTC
TRBJ1-2 TRBV15 NA NA CATSREPDSFYGYTF TGTGCCACCAGCAGAGAACCCGACAGCTTCTATGGCTACACCTTC
TRBJ1-3 TRBV6-5 NA once CASSWGRGLGNTIYF TGTGCCAGCAGTTGGGGCAGGGGTTTAGGAAACACCATATATTTT
TRBJ1-1 TRBV6-6 NA NA CASTPRAGSNTEAFF TGTGCCAGCACCCCGCGAGCAGGGTCGAACACTGAAGCTTTCTTT
TRBJ2-1 TRBV5-4 TRBD1 NA CASSARDRATYNEQFF TGTGCCAGCAGCGCCCGGGACAGGGCCACCTACAATGAGCAGTTCTTC
TRBJ2-1 TRBV10-3 TRBD2 NA CAITVGTSKYNEQFF TGTGCCATCACTGTAGGGACTAGCAAATACAATGAGCAGTTCTTC
TRBJ1-5 TRBV2 TRBD1 NA CASSESQGRTPQHF TGTGCCAGCAGTGAGTCACAGGGGCGGACGCCCCAGCATTTT
TRBJ2-7 TRBV6-1 TRBD1 NA CASLVPGQLRAQYF TGTGCCAGCCTAGTTCCGGGACAGCTCCGTGCGCAGTACTTC
TRBJ2-3 TRBV19 NA NA CASSIGVTDTQYF TGTGCCAGTAGTATCGGAGTCACAGATACGCAGTATTTT
TRBJ2-1 TRBV19 TRBD1 NA CASSRGQGAVEQFF TGTGCCAGTAGTAGGGGACAGGGGGCCGTTGAGCAGTTCTTC
TRBJ1-1 TRBV18 TRBD1 NA CASSLRQGDTEAFF TGTGCCAGCTCACTACGACAGGGCGACACTGAAGCTTTCTTT
TRBJ1-1 TRBV11-3 NA NA CASSLVPEGPFF TGTGCCAGCAGCTTAGTGCCCGAAGGTCCTTTCTTT
TRBJ2-3 TRBV9 TRBD2 NA CASSASGLAGTDTQYF TGTGCCAGCAGCGCCTCGGGACTAGCGGGCACAGATACGCAGTATTTT
TRBJ1-2 TRBV6-5 NA few CASSDGGSYGYTF TGTGCCAGCAGTGACGGGGGAAGCTATGGCTACACCTTC
TRBJ1-4 TRBV7-9 TRBD1 NA CASSYFGTGGEKLFF TGTGCCAGCAGCTATTTCGGGACAGGGGGCGAAAAACTGTTTTTT
TRBJ2-3 TRBV9 NA NA CASSVGATSTDTQYF TGTGCCAGCAGCGTAGGGGCGACTAGCACAGATACGCAGTATTTT
TRBJ1-2 TRBV7-9 NA NA CASSSALDDYGYTF TGTGCCAGCAGCTCGGCCCTGGATGACTATGGCTACACCTTC
TRBJ1-1 TRBV18 NA NA CASSPGGDGGGNTEAFF TGTGCCAGCTCACCAGGAGGGGATGGGGGCGGGAACACTGAAGCTTTCTTT
TRBJ1-2 TRBV19 NA NA CASSITREVYGYTF TGTGCCAGTAGTATCACAAGAGAGGTCTATGGCTACACCTTC
TRBJ1-4 TRBV7-2 TRBD1 NA CASSLGGQGIEKLFF TGTGCCAGCAGCTTAGGGGGACAGGGTATTGAAAAACTGTTTTTT
TRBJ2-2 TRBV7-9 NA NA CASSPSRDATGELFF TGTGCCAGCAGCCCCAGCCGGGACGCCACCGGGGAGCTGTTTTTT
TRBJ2-3 TRBV25-1 NA NA CASRKGLSGTDTQYF TGTGCCAGCCGAAAGGGACTTTCCGGCACAGATACGCAGTATTTT
TRBJ2-3 TRBV10-1 TRBD1 NA CASSGDRGTDTQYF TGCGCCAGCAGTGGGGACAGGGGAACAGATACGCAGTATTTT
TRBJ1-1 TRBV10-3 TRBD1 NA CAISGTGMNTEAFF TGTGCCATCAGTGGGACAGGGATGAACACTGAAGCTTTCTTT
TRBJ1-2 TRBV5-5 TRBD1 few CASSLGTGMMQRTF TGTGCCAGCAGCCTCGGGACAGGGATGATGCAGCGCACCTTC
TRBJ2-1 TRBV5-4 TRBD2 NA CASNPGTSGGNEQFF TGTGCCAGCAACCCCGGGACTAGCGGGGGCAATGAGCAGTTCTTC
TRBJ2-1 TRBV10-3 TRBD2 NA CAISDGLGENEQFF TGTGCCATCAGTGACGGACTAGGGGAAAATGAGCAGTTCTTC
TRBJ2-5 TRBV5-6 NA NA CASSLGMAQETQYF TGTGCCAGCAGCTTGGGAATGGCGCAAGAGACCCAGTACTTC
TRBJ1-5 TRBV6-5 TRBD1 few CASRQTGVGNQPQHF TGTGCCAGCAGACAAACAGGGGTGGGCAATCAGCCCCAGCATTTT
TRBJ2-1 TRBV27 NA NA CASSKIFGLDNEQFF TGTGCCAGCAGTAAAATCTTCGGACTTGACAATGAGCAGTTCTTC
TRBJ2-5 TRBV5-1 NA few CASSRDQETQYF TGCGCCAGCAGCCGGGACCAAGAGACCCAGTACTTC
TRBJ2-2 TRBV19 TRBD2 NA CASSIGSLAGTGELFF TGTGCCAGTAGTATAGGAAGCCTAGCGGGAACCGGGGAGCTGTTTTTT
TRBJ2-2 TRBV5-4 NA NA CASSFSGNTGELFF TGTGCCAGCAGCTTCTCAGGGAACACCGGGGAGCTGTTTTTT
TRBJ2-1 TRBV19 NA few CASSIFRRSDEQFF TGTGCCAGTAGTATCTTTCGGAGAAGCGATGAGCAGTTCTTC
TRBJ2-5 TRBV7-8 NA NA CASSLAGMAETQYF TGTGCCAGCAGCTTGGCAGGGATGGCGGAGACCCAGTACTTC
TRBJ1-2 TRBV2 TRBD1 once CASTGWAGGGYGYTF TGTGCCAGCACGGGTTGGGCAGGGGGAGGCTATGGCTACACCTTC
TRBJ1-2 TRBV20-1 NA NA CSAGLGRGYTF TGCAGTGCTGGACTCGGGAGAGGGTACACCTTC